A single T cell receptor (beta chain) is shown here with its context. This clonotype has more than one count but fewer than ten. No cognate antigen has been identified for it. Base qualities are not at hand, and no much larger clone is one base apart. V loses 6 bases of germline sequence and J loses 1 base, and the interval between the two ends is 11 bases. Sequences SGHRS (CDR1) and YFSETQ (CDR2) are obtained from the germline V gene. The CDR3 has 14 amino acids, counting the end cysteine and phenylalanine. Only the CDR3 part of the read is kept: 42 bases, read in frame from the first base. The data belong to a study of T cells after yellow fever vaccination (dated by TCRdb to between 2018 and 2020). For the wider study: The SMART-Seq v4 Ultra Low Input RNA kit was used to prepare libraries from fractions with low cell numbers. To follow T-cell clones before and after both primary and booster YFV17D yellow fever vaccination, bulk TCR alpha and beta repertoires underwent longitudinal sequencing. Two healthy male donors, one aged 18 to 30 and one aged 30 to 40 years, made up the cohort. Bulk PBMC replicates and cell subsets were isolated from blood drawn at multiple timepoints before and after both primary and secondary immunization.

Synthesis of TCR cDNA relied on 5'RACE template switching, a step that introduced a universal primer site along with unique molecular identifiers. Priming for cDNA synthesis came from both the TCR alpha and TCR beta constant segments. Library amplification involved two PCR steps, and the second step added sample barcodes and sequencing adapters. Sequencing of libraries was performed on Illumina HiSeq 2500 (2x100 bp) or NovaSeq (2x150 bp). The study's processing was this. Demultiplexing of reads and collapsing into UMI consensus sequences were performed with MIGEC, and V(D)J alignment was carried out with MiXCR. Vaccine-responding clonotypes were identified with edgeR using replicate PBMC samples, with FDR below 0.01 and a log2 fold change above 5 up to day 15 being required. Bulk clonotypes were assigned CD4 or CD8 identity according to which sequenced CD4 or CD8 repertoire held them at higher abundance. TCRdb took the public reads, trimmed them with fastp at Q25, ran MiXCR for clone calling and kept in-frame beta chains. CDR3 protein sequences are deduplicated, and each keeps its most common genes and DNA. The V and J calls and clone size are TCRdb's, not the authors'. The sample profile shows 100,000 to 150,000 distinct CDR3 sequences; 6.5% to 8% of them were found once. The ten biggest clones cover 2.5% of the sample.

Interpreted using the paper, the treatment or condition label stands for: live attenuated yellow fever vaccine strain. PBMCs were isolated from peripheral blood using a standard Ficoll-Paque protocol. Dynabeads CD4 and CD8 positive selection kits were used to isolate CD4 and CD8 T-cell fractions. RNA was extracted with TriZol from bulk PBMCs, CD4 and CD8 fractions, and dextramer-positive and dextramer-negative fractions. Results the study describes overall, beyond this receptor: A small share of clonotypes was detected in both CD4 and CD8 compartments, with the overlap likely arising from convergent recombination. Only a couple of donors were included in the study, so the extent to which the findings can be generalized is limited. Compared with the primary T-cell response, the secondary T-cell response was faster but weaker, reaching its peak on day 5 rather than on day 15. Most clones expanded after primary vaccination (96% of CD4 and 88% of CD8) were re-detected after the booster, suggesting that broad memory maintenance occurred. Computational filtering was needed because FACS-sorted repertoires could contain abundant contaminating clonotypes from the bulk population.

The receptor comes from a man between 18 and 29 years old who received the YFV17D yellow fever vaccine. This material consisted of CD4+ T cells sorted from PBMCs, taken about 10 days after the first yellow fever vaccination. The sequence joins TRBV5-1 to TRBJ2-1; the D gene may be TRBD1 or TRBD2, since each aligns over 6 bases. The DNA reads TGCGCCAGCACGCGAGGGGGGTCCTACAATGAGCAGTTCTTC. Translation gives CASTRGGSYNEQFF.